Described below is a single T cell receptor (beta chain) sequence and its context. Its antigen is unidentified. Sorting of unstimulated PBMCs yielded separate CD3+CD4+ and CD3+CD8+ fractions. This entry belongs to a study of T cell clones after liver transplantation. About the study: Tolerant meant at least one year fully off immunosuppression without liver enzymes above twice normal. Timepoints were pre-transplant, pre-withdrawal, and after withdrawal was completed or failed.

Clones were sequenced by immunoSEQ multiplex PCR, and TCRdb holds only the in-frame ones, with some missing. Of tens of thousands of clones listed, around three quarters are singletons. V gave up 7 bases and J gave up 5 bases, with 8 bases separating them. There are 12 residues in the CDR3. In germline, CDR1 is MNHEY, CDR2 SVGAGI. Study results and limitations: Donor-reactive sequences fell more than third party-reactive ones, suggesting partial deletion.

V usage is TRBV6-5 and J usage is TRBJ2-2; no reliable D call. The sequencing here drew on CD4+ T cells from blood, taken at the approximately 15-month timepoint. The sequence came from a human patient who received a liver transplant. Some T cells may be provided by the graft donor. Here the CDR3 reads CASITRTGELFF. CDR3 DNA sequence: TGTGCCAGCATAACCAGGACCGGGGAGCTGTTTTTT.